The 7 T cell receptor beta chains below all came from one sample that was sequenced in a study of shared clonotypes between healthy human individuals. Libraries were prepared by immunoSEQ multiplex PCR; TCRdb keeps only in-frame clonotypes and omits some of them. This sample has over a million clones, with more than 65% found just once. Sequences were obtained from memory CD4+ T cells sorted from blood. The subset was: CD45RA-negative fraction. The receptors stem from a man in his late teens or twenties in good health.

The chain employs TRBV11-1 and TRBJ2-3; 9 nucleotides line up with TRBD1. CDR3 length: 15 amino acids. Germline trimming cut 5 bases from V and 1 base from J; bases unmatched to any gene: 4. In germline, CDR1 is SGHAT, CDR2 FQDESV (reference sequence). In DNA form, the CDR3 reads TGTGCCAGCAGCGCCCGGGACAGGGGCACAGATACGCAGTATTTT. Protein product: CASSARDRGTDTQYF.

This clone was seen just once. This chain connects TRBV5-1 to TRBJ2-1, with D tentatively TRBD2 (5 bases). The CDR3 extends over 15 amino acids. Trimming left V 0 bases short and J 1 base short, with 8 bases between. Germline CDR1 is SGHRS and CDR2 is YFSETQ. The CDR3 loop is CASSLESGSYNEQFF. The CDR3 nucleotides read TGCGCCAGCAGCTTGGAAAGCGGATCCTACAATGAGCAGTTCTTC.

As for this clone: This sample also contains other DNA sequences that code for the same CDR3. V is TRBV6-5 and J is TRBJ1-2, with 8 bases identical to TRBD1. With V trimmed by 0 bases and J by 8 bases, 2 bases remained unmatched. The length of the CDR3 is 13 residues. Germline V gene sequence: CDR1 MNHEY, CDR2 SVGAGI. CDR3 residues: CASSYSDRVGYTF. Here the CDR3 DNA reads TGTGCCAGCAGTTACTCGGACAGGGTAGGCTACACCTTC.

The V gene is TRBV5-1, the J gene TRBJ1-3, with unresolved D. The CDR3 is made up of 16 amino acids. Per germline, CDR1 SGHRS and CDR2 YFSETQ. The V end was cut by 0 bases, the J end by 0 bases, with 10 bases between. The CDR3 protein is CASSLAGMSSGNTIYF. Here the CDR3 DNA reads TGCGCCAGCAGCTTGGCCGGGATGAGCTCTGGAAACACCATATATTTT.

V and J are TRBV28 and TRBJ1-2; 7 bases match TRBD1. Looked up from germline, CDR1 is MDHEN and CDR2 is SYDVKM. The CDR3 is made up of 15 amino acids. V gave up 6 bases and J gave up 2 bases; unmatched junction bases: 9. The CDR3 nucleotides read TGTGCCAGCAGGCCGGGACAGTATACGAACTATGGCTACACCTTC. It yields the protein CASRPGQYTNYGYTF.

V gene TRBV5-4 combines with J gene TRBJ1-4, with a weak D call TRBD1 (5 bases). The CDR3 runs 15 residues. Germline V gene lookup returns CDR1 SGHNT and CDR2 YYREEE (reference sequence). Trimming removed 4 bases at V and 6 bases at J, with 16 bases between. CDR3 nucleotide sequence: TGTGCCAGCAGCCAGCGAACCGGGACGTATGAAAAACTGTTTTTT. Its protein product is CASSQRTGTYEKLFF.

This chain joins TRBV2 and TRBJ2-3; TRBD1 might be the D (5 bases). The CDR3 extends over 13 amino acids. Germline loops: CDR1 SNHLY, CDR2 FYNNEI. V was shortened by 3 bases and J by 8 bases, with 12 bases between the two germline ends. CDR3: CASSDFRAATQYF. CDR3 DNA sequence: TGTGCCAGCAGTGATTTCAGGGCCGCTACGCAGTATTTT.